The clone carrying this TCR beta chain has a handful of counts. As yet, its antigen is unknown. This CDR3 region has 13 residues. The germline gives CDR1 SGHAT, CDR2 FQDESV (reference sequence). J gave up 6 bases and V 5 bases, and 1 base lay outside the gene matches. The data stem from a study of beta chain features in type 1 diabetes. Points from the study as a whole: The study found that naive, central memory and Treg TCRB repertoires appeared more similar in patients than in healthy donors. A moderate, significant TCRB CDR3 shortening appeared in type 1 diabetes across four CD4+ subsets.

Sequenced material consisted of expressed TCRB transcripts (all of the isolated RNA was reverse transcribed). Produced via immunoSEQ multiplex PCR; TCRdb's table is partial and in-frame only. The sample shows 250,000 to 350,000 clones, approximately 14% of them seen only once. The source is a man under 40 with type 1 diabetes. The gene calls are TRBV11-1 and TRBJ2-7, with 13 positions matching TRBD2. The sample taken for sequencing was naive CD4+ T cells from blood. DNA for the CDR3: TGTGCCAGCAGCGGACTAGCGGGAGCCGAGCAGTACTTC. This sequence encodes CASSGLAGAEQYF.